The text below deals with one T cell receptor (beta chain). Its antigen remains unknown. This specimen belongs to a study of T cell responses to AZD1222 COVID-19 vaccine. Generated by immunoSEQ multiplex PCR, the TCRdb table keeps only in-frame clones and is missing some. The table has around 130,000 clones, 80% to 90% seen once; the top ten hold roughly 1.6%. CDR1 and CDR2 (germline): KGHSH, LQKENI. The CDR3 consists of 14 residues. The germline V and J ends were trimmed by 2 bases and 0 bases, with 7 bases remaining between them. Study observations and caveats: Donors were chiefly white British, with a greater number of females, and clonal diversity was perhaps underestimated.

The clonotype comes from an adult in good health. This sequence joins TRBV18 and TRBJ1-1; D is unresolved. The sequencing used peripheral blood, collected on day 0 of AZD1222 vaccination. CDR3 protein: CASSPEGMNTEAFF. For the CDR3, the DNA is TGTGCCAGCTCACCAGAGGGCATGAACACTGAAGCTTTCTTT.